This TCR beta chain was found in a study of a mutant IDH1 vaccine in newly diagnosed glioma. Points on this clone: No antigen is known for it.

The germline CDR1 and CDR2 sequences are MNHEY and SMNVEV (reference sequence). The ends were cut back, 2 bases at V and 2 bases at J, with 10 bases in the middle. The length of the CDR3 is 15 residues. This sample's time point: week 47, end of study. In the vaccine, a single dose held 300 ug of the mutant IDH1 20-mer peptide, along with topical imiquimod. Using immunoSEQ multiplex PCR, the repertoire was profiled, and TCRdb retains in-frame clones only, with some absent. The sample records about 62,000 clones, roughly 87% being singletons. Sequenced material: PBMCs, taken from a glioma patient whose treatment included an IDH1 peptide vaccine. This chain uses TRBV27 with TRBJ1-3, with D possibly matching TRBD1 (5 bases). This receptor was taken from a man younger than 40 with glioma. CDR3 amino acids: CASSLRQGAGNTIYF. CDR3 nucleotide sequence: TGTGCCAGCAGTTTACGGCAGGGCGCTGGAAACACCATATATTTT.